There are many counts of the clone carrying this T cell receptor beta chain. A single record per CDR3 protein comes from TCRdb applying MiXCR to the 5' RACE reads. The sample consists of about 200,000 distinct CDR3 sequences, 3% to 4% of them appearing once. This record belongs to a study of T cells after yellow fever vaccination. The sample in question was CD4+ T cells sorted from PBMCs, obtained 10 days after the yellow fever booster vaccination. The receptor was derived from a man between 18 and 29 years old who received the YFV17D yellow fever vaccine.

The CDR3 spells CASSVGGQGIDTQYF. DNA of the CDR3: TGTGCCAGCAGCGTAGGGGGACAGGGTATAGACACGCAGTATTTT. The chain couples TRBV9 to TRBJ2-3; 9 bases line up with TRBD1. Germline CDR1 is SGDLS and CDR2 is YYNGEE. V was clipped by 0 bases and J by 9 bases; unmatched bases: 8. The CDR3 loop spans 15 amino acids.